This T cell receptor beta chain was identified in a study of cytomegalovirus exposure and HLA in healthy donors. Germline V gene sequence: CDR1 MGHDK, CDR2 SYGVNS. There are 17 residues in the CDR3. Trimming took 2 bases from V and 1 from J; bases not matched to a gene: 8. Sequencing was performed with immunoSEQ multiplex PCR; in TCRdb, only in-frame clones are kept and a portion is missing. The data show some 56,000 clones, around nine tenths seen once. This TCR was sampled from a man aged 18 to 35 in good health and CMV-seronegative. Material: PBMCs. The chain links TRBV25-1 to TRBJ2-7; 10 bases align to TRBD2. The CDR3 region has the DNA TGTGCCAGCAGTGAACCCCCGGGGGGACTAGCGTCCTACGAGCAGTACTTC. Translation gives CASSEPPGGLASYEQYF.